This paragraph covers one T cell receptor (beta chain) sequence. Its antigen remains unidentified. CDR1 and CDR2 from the germline V gene are DFQATT and SNEGSKA (reference sequence). Germline trimming cut 5 bases from V and 3 bases from J; bases unmatched to any gene: 16. The CDR3 is made up of 17 amino acids. TCRdb re-called the RT-PCR reads through MiXCR, storing one row per CDR3 protein. The sample holds approximately 500,000 distinct CDR3 sequences; 20% to 25% are singletons and the top ten take 2.5% to 3.5%. The data originate from a study of response to subunit inactivated influenza vaccine. Points from the study as a whole: There was a suggestion from the authors that each seasonal influenza vaccination recruits few new T cells.

These records were also assigned to another study, of T cells expressing NK-cell markers. Per that paper: Production of TCR beta cDNA relied on 5'RACE template switching with UMIs. Topping the CD3+CD56-NKG2C+ fraction as well were these clonotypes, in a few donors. HCMV specificity of the expanded NKG2C+ T cell clones stayed unclear.

The TCR comes from a man aged 50 to 59 who received an inactivated influenza vaccine. The chain has TRBV20-1 and TRBJ2-3, with TRBD2 identical over 8 bases. This sample comprised CD4+ T cells sorted from PBMCs, obtained 11 to 12 days after vaccination. DNA of the CDR3: TGCAGTGCTCTGAGAGTAAATAGCGGGATCGCTACAGATACGCAGTATTTT. Its protein is CSALRVNSGIATDTQYF.